Each of the 25 T cell receptor beta chains below was sequenced from the same sample in a study of a mutant IDH1 vaccine in newly diagnosed glioma. Measured with immunoSEQ multiplex PCR; TCRdb has only the in-frame clones, and not every one. The sample lists over 25,000 clones, 60% to 85% occurring once. No antigen has been assigned to these receptors. Time point given: week 35, safety follow-up. Every vaccination contained 300 ug of the mutant IDH1 20-mer peptide and was paired with topical imiquimod. The source material was PBMCs, sampled from a glioma patient whose treatment included an IDH1 peptide vaccine. These receptors all come from a woman aged 25 to 39 with glioma. Some clones in this sample may be carry-over from other donors' samples.

The rearrangement links TRBV5-1 to TRBJ1-2, with D possibly being TRBD1 (5 bases). CDR1 and CDR2 from the germline V gene are SGHRS and YFSETQ. CDR3 length equals 13 residues. V dropped 2 bases and J dropped 6 bases, with 11 bases sitting between them. CDR3 DNA sequence: TGCGCCAGCAGCTTCGGGGCGGAGGATGGCTACACCTTC. Its translation is CASSFGAEDGYTF.

The chain carries TRBV2 and TRBJ2-4; the D gene is possibly TRBD1 (5 bases). There are 17 residues in the CDR3. Germline V gene lookup returns CDR1 SNHLY and CDR2 FYNNEI. Trimming removed 2 bases from V and 0 bases from J, with 14 bases in between. The DNA of the CDR3 is TGTGCCAGCAGTGAAAACAGGCCAAGGGTAGCCAAAAACATTCAGTACTTC. Translating gives CASSENRPRVAKNIQYF.

In nucleotides, the CDR3 is TGTGCCAGCAGCTTACTGTTGCAGGTACTCACAGATACGCAGTATTTT. It yields the protein CASSLLLQVLTDTQYF. V usage is TRBV5-6 and J usage is TRBJ2-3; unclear D gene. Germline CDR1 is SGHDT and CDR2 is YYEEEE. This CDR3 has 16 residues. Between the trimmed V and J ends, which lost 2 bases and 2 bases, there was a span of 15 bases.

Only one count was recorded for this clone. The chain carries TRBV11-2 and TRBJ1-4, with a weak D call TRBD1 (5 bases). V lost 4 bases, J lost 1 base, and 13 bases lay in between. Germline V gives CDR1 SGHAT, CDR2 FQNNGV. The CDR3 spans 16 residues. CDR3 sequence reads: CASSSAFTGTNEKLFF. For the CDR3, the DNA is TGTGCCAGCAGCTCCGCATTCACAGGAACTAATGAAAAACTGTTTTTT.

The chain recombines TRBV5-1 with TRBJ1-1, with D hard to call. V gave up 6 bases and J gave up 0 bases, with 9 bases separating them. Germline CDR1 SGHRS, CDR2 YFSETQ. CDR3 length equals 13 residues. CDR3 sequence reads: CASTLGMNTEAFF. The CDR3 DNA is TGCGCCAGCACCCTTGGGATGAACACTGAAGCTTTCTTT.

This rearrangement joins TRBV20-1 to TRBJ2-7; D not certain. CDR3 length: 11 amino acids. The germline V gene has CDR1 DFQATT and CDR2 SNEGSKA (reference sequence). Trimming stripped 2 bases from V and 6 bases from J, with 8 bases between. CDR3 DNA: TGCAGTGCTAGATCCCTGGCCGAGCAGTACTTC. Residues: CSARSLAEQYF.

The CDR3 is CAWSVPGILGGQPQHF. The CDR3 DNA reads as TGTGCCTGGAGTGTACCGGGGATCTTAGGCGGTCAGCCCCAGCATTTT. This chain connects TRBV30 to TRBJ1-5; D gene uncertain. Germline loops: CDR1 GTSNPN, CDR2 SVGIG (reference sequence). This CDR3 is built from 16 residues. The ends were cut back, 0 bases at V and 6 bases at J, with 18 bases in the middle.

This clone was counted between two and nine times. V and J are TRBV2 and TRBJ1-5, with D unclear. Per germline, CDR1 SNHLY and CDR2 FYNNEI. V dropped 6 bases and J dropped 3 bases, with 9 bases sitting between them. The CDR3 sequence is 13 residues long. The CDR3 sequence: CASRGRVNQPQHF. DNA of the CDR3: TGTGCCAGCAGGGGCAGAGTCAATCAGCCCCAGCATTTT.

The genes are TRBV7-6 and TRBJ2-7; 8 bases fit TRBD2. Germline lookup yields CDR1 SGHVS and CDR2 FNYEAQ. With 3 bases clipped from V and 5 bases from J, the junction kept 9 bases outside the gene matches. This CDR3 comprises 15 residues. The CDR3 nucleotides read TGTGCCAGCAGCTTGTGGAGCGGGAGTGATCACGAGCAGTACTTC. As protein: CASSLWSGSDHEQYF.

The chain carries TRBV7-6 and TRBJ2-7; 8 positions agree with TRBD1. Per the germline V gene, CDR1 is SGHVS and CDR2 is FNYEAQ. The CDR3 has 15 residues. V gave up 5 bases and J gave up 2 bases; unmatched junction bases: 8. In nucleotides, the CDR3 is TGTGCCAGCAGCCCAAGGACAGGGAGAACCTACGAGCAGTACTTC. Residues: CASSPRTGRTYEQYF.

The chain joins TRBV7-2 to TRBJ1-1, with TRBD1 identical over 8 bases. Losses at the gene ends were 5 bases for V and 1 base for J; bases not matched to a gene: 3. In germline, CDR1 is SGHTA, CDR2 FQGNSA. The CDR3 runs to 14 residues. CDR3 DNA: TGTGCCAGCAGCCGTACAGGGGGGAACACTGAAGCTTTCTTT. Its protein is CASSRTGGNTEAFF.

The chain uses TRBV7-9 and TRBJ2-7; D gene unclear. The germline gives CDR1 SEHNR, CDR2 FQNEAQ (reference sequence). This CDR3 is built from 13 residues. Trimming took 1 base from V and 6 from J, leaving 10 bases between them. CDR3: CASSLEISGEQYF. CDR3 DNA: TGTGCCAGCAGCTTAGAAATCTCGGGCGAGCAGTACTTC.

This chain uses TRBV5-5 with TRBJ2-7; D gene ambiguous. The CDR3 spans 14 residues. From germline, CDR1 is SGHKS and CDR2 YYEKEE (reference sequence). V was pared by 2 bases and J by 3 bases, with 12 bases between. The CDR3 loop is CASSLTPGDYEQYF. CDR3 nucleotide sequence: TGTGCCAGCAGCTTAACGCCCGGAGACTACGAGCAGTACTTC. Using reference TRBV5-5 and TRBJ2-7 for the parts outside the CDR3, the full variable domain is DAGVTQSPTHLIKTRGQQVTLRCSPISGHKSVSWYQQVLGQGPQFIFQYYEKEERGRGNFPDRFSARQFPNYSSELNVNALLLGDSALYLCASSLTPGDYEQYFGPGTRLTVT.

This chain uses TRBV2 with TRBJ2-7; 15 nucleotides line up with TRBD2. The CDR3 covers 13 residues. With V trimmed by 10 bases and J by 6 bases, 4 bases remained unmatched. From germline, CDR1 is SNHLY and CDR2 FYNNEI. The CDR3 sequence: CATRTSGRAEQYF. The CDR3 DNA follows: TGTGCCACTAGGACTAGCGGGAGGGCCGAGCAGTACTTC.

The chain couples TRBV2 to TRBJ2-5; 9 bases align to TRBD1. Losses at the gene ends were 6 bases for V and 6 bases for J; bases not matched to a gene: 11. The CDR3 loop spans 15 amino acids. Germline-derived CDR1 and CDR2 are SNHLY and FYNNEI. CDR3: CASSAPTGGVQTQYF. The CDR3 DNA reads as TGTGCCAGCAGCGCCCCGACAGGGGGTGTTCAGACCCAGTACTTC.

The chain carries TRBV5-6 and TRBJ2-7; D may be TRBD1 or TRBD2 (6 bases each). In germline, CDR1 is SGHDT, CDR2 YYEEEE. The germline V and J ends were trimmed by 4 bases and 5 bases, with 16 bases remaining between them. This CDR3 is 14 amino acids long. The CDR3 reads CASSTGGLADEQYF. The CDR3 coding sequence is TGTGCCAGCAGCACCGGGGGCCTAGCTGACGAGCAGTACTTC. The full variable domain, with the rest looked up from reference TRBV5-6 and TRBJ2-7, is DAGVTQSPTHLIKTRGQQVTLRCSPKSGHDTVSWYQQALGQGPQFIFQYYEEEERQRGNFPDRFSGHQFPNYSSELNVNALLLGDSALYLCASSTGGLADEQYFGPGTRLTVT.

CDR3 nucleotide sequence: TGTGCCTGGACCCTCCGTGGCAACGTCCTGACTTTC. Amino acid sequence: CAWTLRGNVLTF. The V gene is TRBV30, the J gene TRBJ2-6, with D hard to call. Germline values: CDR1 GTSNPN, CDR2 SVGIG (reference sequence). The CDR3 is 12 amino acids. V lost 4 bases and J 9 bases, leaving 10 bases between the germline ends.

The V and J genes are TRBV7-9 and TRBJ2-1; TRBD1 agrees at 9 bases. V lost 4 bases, J lost 8 bases, and 6 bases stayed unmatched. Germline V gene data show CDR1 as SEHNR and CDR2 as FQNEAQ (reference sequence). This CDR3 contains 14 residues. The CDR3 here is CASSSSDRGHEQFF. CDR3 in DNA: TGTGCCAGCAGCTCTTCGGACAGGGGCCATGAGCAGTTCTTC.

The rearrangement links TRBV30 to TRBJ2-1, with D possibly matching TRBD2 (5 bases). CDR3 length: 13 residues. Germline assignment: CDR1 GTSNPN and CDR2 SVGIG (reference sequence). With 5 bases removed from V and 0 bases from J, the gap between germline ends came to 8 bases. CDR3 region: CAWVASSYNEQFF. In DNA form, the CDR3 reads TGTGCCTGGGTAGCGAGCTCCTACAATGAGCAGTTCTTC.

The J gene is TRBJ2-7, the V gene TRBV5-1; the match to TRBD2 covers 8 bases. This CDR3 has 12 amino acids. The germline V gene has CDR1 SGHRS and CDR2 YFSETQ. J gave up 3 bases and V 4 bases, and 0 bases lay outside the gene matches. CDR3 DNA sequence: TGCGCCAGCAGCACTAGCGGCTACGAGCAGTACTTC. This sequence encodes CASSTSGYEQYF. The full variable domain, rest sourced from reference TRBV5-1 and TRBJ2-7, is KAGVTQTPRYLIKTRGQQVTLSCSPISGHRSVSWYQQTPGQGLQFLFEYFSETQRNKGNFPGRFSGRQFSNSRSEMNVSTLELGDSALYLCASSTSGYEQYFGPGTRLTVT.

The chain couples TRBV10-3 to TRBJ2-7, with TRBD2 matching over 7 bases. Germline values: CDR1 ENHRY, CDR2 SYGVKD. CDR3 length equals 13 residues. V dropped 8 bases and J dropped 4; count of bases not matched to a gene: 8. CDR3 sequence (DNA): TGTGCCATCCGCGCAAGGGAGGGTTACGAGCAGTACTTC. It yields the protein CAIRAREGYEQYF.

The chain links TRBV5-6 to TRBJ2-7, with 9 bases aligning to TRBD2. CDR1 and CDR2 from the germline V gene are SGHDT and YYEEEE. The CDR3 is 14 amino acids. V lost 7 bases, J lost 0 bases, and 5 bases stayed unmatched. CDR3 nucleotide sequence: TGTGCCAGCGGAAGCGGGGGGAGCTCCTACGAGCAGTACTTC. Protein product: CASGSGGSSYEQYF.

Only a few counts were recorded for this clone. The J gene is TRBJ1-1, the V gene TRBV2; no clear D. V lost 4 bases to trimming and J lost 0 bases, with 9 bases between them. Germline lookup yields CDR1 SNHLY and CDR2 FYNNEI. CDR3 size: 14 residues. Here the CDR3 reads CASSVGFMNTEAFF. In nucleotides, the CDR3 is TGTGCCAGCAGTGTGGGATTCATGAACACTGAAGCTTTCTTT.

This clone showed up just once. This sequence joins TRBV19 and TRBJ2-3; 7 bases are a match to TRBD2. CDR3 length: 14 amino acids. With 5 bases clipped from V and 3 bases from J, the junction kept 5 bases outside the gene matches. From germline, CDR1 is LNHDA and CDR2 SQIVND (reference sequence). The CDR3 bases are TGTGCCAGTAGTCGCGGGAGTAGGACAGATACGCAGTATTTT. It yields the protein CASSRGSRTDTQYF.

The genes are TRBV27 and TRBJ2-7, with 15 nucleotides matching TRBD2. Germline CDR1 reads MNHEY; CDR2 reads SMNVEV (reference sequence). Trimming at V came to 8 bases and at J to 6 bases, leaving 5 bases not matched to a gene. This CDR3 has 14 residues. The CDR3 coding sequence is TGTGCCAGCGCCGGACTAGCGGGAGGGCGCGAGCAGTACTTC. Translated: CASAGLAGGREQYF.